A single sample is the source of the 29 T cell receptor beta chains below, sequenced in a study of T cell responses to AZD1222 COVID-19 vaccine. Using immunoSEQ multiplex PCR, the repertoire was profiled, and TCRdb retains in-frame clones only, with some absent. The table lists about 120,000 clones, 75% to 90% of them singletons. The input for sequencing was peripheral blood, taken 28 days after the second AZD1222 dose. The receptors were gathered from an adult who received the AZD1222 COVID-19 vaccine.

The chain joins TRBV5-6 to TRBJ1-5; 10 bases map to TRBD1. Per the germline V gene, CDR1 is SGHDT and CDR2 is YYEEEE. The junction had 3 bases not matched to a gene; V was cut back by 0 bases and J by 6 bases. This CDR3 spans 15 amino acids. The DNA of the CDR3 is TGTGCCAGCAGCTTGGGACAGGGGGCGATTCAGCCCCAGCATTTT. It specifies CASSLGQGAIQPQHF.

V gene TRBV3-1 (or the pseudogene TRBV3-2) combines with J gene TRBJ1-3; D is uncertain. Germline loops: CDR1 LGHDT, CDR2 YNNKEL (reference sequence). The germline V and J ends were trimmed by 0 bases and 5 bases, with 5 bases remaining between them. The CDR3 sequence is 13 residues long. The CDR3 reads CASSQDLRNTIYF. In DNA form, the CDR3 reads TGTGCCAGCAGCCAAGATCTCCGAAACACCATATATTTT.

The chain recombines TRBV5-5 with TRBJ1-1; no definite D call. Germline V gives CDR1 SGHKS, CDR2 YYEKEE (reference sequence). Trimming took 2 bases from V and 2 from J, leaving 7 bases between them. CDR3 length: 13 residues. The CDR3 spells CASSFEGNTEAFF. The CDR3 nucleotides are TGTGCCAGCAGCTTTGAGGGCAACACTGAAGCTTTCTTT.

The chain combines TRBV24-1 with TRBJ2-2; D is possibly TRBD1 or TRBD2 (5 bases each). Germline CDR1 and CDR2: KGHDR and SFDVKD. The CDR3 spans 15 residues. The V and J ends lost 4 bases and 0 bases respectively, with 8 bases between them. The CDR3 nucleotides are TGTGCCACCAGTGACCCGGGACCGAACACCGGGGAGCTGTTTTTT. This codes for CATSDPGPNTGELFF.

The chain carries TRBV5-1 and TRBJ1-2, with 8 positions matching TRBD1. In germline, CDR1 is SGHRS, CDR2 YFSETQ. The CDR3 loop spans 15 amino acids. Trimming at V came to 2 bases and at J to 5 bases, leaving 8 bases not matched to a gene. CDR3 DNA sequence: TGCGCCAGCAGCTTCACCTCGGGACAGGCATATGGCTACACCTTC. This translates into CASSFTSGQAYGYTF. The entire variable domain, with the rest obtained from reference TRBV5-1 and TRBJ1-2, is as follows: KAGVTQTPRYLIKTRGQQVTLSCSPISGHRSVSWYQQTPGQGLQFLFEYFSETQRNKGNFPGRFSGRQFSNSRSEMNVSTLELGDSALYLCASSFTSGQAYGYTFGSGTRLTVV.

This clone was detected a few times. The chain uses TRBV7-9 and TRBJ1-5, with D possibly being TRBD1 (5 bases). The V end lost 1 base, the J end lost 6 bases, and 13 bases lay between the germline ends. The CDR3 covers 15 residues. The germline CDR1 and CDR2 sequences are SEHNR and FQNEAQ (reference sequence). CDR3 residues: CASSLVGGSVQPQHF. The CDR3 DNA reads TGTGCCAGCAGCTTAGTGGGGGGGTCGGTTCAGCCCCAGCATTTT. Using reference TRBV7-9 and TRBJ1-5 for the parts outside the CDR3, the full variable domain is DTGVSQNPRHKITKRGQNVTFRCDPISEHNRLYWYRQTLGQGPEFLTYFQNEAQLEKSRLLSDRFSAERPKGSFSTLEIQRTEQGDSAMYLCASSLVGGSVQPQHFGDGTRLSIL.

CDR3 bases: TGCAGCGTTGATGTTGAGGGGGCTGACGGCTACACCTTC. Translation gives CSVDVEGADGYTF. The rearrangement joins TRBV29-1 to TRBJ1-2; 7 bases map to TRBD1. J gave up 8 bases and V 3 bases, and 9 bases lay outside the gene matches. The germline gives CDR1 SQVTM, CDR2 ANQGSEA. The CDR3 is 13 amino acids.

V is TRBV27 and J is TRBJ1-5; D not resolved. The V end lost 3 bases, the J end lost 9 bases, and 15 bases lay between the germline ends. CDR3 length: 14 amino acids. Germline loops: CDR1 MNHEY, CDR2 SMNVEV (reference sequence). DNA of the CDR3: TGTGCCAGCAGTTTTCGGAGTGACGTGGGGCCCCAGCATTTT. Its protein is CASSFRSDVGPQHF.

The CDR3 DNA is TGTGCCAGCAGCCACATTGCTGTAGTCACGCCTGGCACTGAAGCTTTCTTT. This translates into CASSHIAVVTPGTEAFF. The chain employs TRBV7-9 and TRBJ1-1; D is ambiguous. The ends were cut back, 5 bases at V and 4 bases at J, with 23 bases in the middle. CDR3 size: 17 residues. CDR1 is SEHNR and CDR2 is FQNEAQ in the germline V gene (reference sequence).

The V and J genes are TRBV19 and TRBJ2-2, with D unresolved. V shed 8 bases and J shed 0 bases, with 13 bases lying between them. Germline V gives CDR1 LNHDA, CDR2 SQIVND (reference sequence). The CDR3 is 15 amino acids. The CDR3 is CASFRRTANTGELFF. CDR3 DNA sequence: TGTGCCAGTTTCAGACGGACCGCGAACACCGGGGAGCTGTTTTTT.

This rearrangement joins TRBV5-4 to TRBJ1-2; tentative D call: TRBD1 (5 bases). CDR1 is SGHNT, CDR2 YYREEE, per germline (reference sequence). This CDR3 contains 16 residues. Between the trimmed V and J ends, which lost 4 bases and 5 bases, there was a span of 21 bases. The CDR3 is CASSRGSSGLDYGYTF. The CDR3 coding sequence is TGTGCCAGCAGCCGGGGGTCATCGGGGTTGGATTATGGCTACACCTTC.

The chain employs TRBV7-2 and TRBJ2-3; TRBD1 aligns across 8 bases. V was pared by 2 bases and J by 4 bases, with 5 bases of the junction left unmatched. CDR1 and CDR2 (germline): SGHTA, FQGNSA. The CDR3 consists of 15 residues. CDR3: CASSLQGARADTQYF. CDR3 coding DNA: TGTGCCAGCAGCTTACAGGGGGCGCGAGCAGATACGCAGTATTTT.

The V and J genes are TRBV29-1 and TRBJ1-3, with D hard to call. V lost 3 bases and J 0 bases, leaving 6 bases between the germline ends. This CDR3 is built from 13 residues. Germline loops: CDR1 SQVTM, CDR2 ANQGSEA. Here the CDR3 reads CSVEIPSGNTIYF. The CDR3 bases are TGCAGCGTTGAGATCCCCTCTGGAAACACCATATATTTT.

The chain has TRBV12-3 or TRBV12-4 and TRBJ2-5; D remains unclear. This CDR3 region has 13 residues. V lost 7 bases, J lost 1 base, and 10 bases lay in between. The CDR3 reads CASNSHFQETQYF. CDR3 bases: TGTGCCAGCAACAGCCACTTCCAAGAGACCCAGTACTTC.

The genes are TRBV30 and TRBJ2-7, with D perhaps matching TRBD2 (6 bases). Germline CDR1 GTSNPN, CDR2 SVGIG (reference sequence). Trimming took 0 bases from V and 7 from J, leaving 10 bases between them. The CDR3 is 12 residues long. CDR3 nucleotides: TGTGCCTGGAGTGTTTGGGGGAGGGAGCAGTACTTC. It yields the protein CAWSVWGREQYF.

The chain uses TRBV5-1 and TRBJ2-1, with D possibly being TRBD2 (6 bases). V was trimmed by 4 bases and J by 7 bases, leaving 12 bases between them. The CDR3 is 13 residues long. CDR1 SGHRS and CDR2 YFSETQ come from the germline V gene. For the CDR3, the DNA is TGCGCCAGCAGCCCCAACGCGGGGAATGAGCAGTTCTTC. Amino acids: CASSPNAGNEQFF.

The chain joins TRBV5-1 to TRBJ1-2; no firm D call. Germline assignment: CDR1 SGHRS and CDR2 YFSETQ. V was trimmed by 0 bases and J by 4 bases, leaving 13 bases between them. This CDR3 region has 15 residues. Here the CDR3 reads CASSLAETKIYGYTF. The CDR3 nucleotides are TGCGCCAGCAGCTTGGCCGAAACAAAGATCTATGGCTACACCTTC.

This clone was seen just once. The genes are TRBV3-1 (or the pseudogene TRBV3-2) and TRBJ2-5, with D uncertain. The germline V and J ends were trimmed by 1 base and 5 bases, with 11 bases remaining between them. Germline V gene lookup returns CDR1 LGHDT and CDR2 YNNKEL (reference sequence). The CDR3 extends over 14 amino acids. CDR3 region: CASSQAGEVETQYF. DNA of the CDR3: TGTGCCAGCAGCCAAGCAGGCGAAGTGGAGACCCAGTACTTC.

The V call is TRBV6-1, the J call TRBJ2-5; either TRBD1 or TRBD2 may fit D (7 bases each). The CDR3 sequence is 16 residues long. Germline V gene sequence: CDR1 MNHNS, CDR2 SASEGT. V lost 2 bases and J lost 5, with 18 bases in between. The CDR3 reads CASSELGGGTAETQYF. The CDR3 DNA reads TGTGCCAGCAGTGAATTAGGGGGGGGGACAGCGGAGACCCAGTACTTC.

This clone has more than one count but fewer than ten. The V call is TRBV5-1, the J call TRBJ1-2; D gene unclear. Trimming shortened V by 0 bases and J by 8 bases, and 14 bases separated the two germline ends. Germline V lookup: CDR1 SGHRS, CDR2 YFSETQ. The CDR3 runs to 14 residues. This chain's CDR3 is CASSLVGSQEGYTF. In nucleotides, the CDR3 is TGCGCCAGCAGCTTGGTTGGGAGCCAGGAGGGCTACACCTTC.

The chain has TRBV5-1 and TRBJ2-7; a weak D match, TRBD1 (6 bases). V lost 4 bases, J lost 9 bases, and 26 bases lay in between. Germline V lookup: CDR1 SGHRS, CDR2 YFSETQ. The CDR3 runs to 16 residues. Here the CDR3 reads CASSPGFGQRIHAQYF. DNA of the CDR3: TGCGCCAGCAGCCCGGGTTTCGGACAGAGGATCCACGCGCAGTACTTC.

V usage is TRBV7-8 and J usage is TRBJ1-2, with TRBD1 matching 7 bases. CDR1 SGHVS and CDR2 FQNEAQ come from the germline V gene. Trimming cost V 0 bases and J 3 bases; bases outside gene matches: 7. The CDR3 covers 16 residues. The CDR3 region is CASSLAGETGYYGYTF. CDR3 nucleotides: TGTGCCAGCAGCTTAGCGGGAGAGACAGGGTACTATGGCTACACCTTC.

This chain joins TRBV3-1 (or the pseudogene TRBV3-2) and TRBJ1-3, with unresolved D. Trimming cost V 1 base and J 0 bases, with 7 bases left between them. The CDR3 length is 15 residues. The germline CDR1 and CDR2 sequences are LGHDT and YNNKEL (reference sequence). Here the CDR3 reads CASSQGSYSGNTIYF. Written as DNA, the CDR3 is TGTGCCAGCAGCCAAGGGTCGTACTCTGGAAACACCATATATTTT.

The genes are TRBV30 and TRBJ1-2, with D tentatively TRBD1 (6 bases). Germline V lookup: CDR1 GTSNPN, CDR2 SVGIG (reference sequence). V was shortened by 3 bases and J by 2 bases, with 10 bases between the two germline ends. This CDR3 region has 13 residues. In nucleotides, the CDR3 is TGTGCCTGGAGGTTGGGGGGCAACTATGGCTACACCTTC. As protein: CAWRLGGNYGYTF.

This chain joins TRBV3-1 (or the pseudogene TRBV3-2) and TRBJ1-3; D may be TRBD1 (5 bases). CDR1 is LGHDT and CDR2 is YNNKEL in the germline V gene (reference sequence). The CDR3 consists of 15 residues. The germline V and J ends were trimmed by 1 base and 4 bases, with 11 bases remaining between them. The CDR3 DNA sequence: TGTGCCAGCAGCCAAGGCTGGGGCCCGGGAAACACCATATATTTT. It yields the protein CASSQGWGPGNTIYF.

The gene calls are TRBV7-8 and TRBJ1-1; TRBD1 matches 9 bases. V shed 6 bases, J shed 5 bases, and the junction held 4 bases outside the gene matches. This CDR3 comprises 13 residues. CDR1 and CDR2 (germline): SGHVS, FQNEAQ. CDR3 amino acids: CASRDRGRTEAFF. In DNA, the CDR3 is TGTGCCAGCAGGGACAGGGGAAGGACTGAAGCTTTCTTT.

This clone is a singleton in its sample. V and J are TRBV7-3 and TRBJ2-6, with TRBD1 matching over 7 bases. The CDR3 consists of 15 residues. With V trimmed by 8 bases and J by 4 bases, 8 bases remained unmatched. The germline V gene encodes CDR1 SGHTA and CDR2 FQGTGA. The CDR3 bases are TGTGCCAGCCGACCCGACAGGGCCGGGGCCAACGTCCTGACTTTC. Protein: CASRPDRAGANVLTF.

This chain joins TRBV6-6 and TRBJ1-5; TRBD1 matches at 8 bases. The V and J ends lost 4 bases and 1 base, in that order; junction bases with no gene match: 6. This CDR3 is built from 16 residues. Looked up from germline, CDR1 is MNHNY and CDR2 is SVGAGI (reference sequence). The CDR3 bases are TGTGCCAGCAGTTCCGGACAGGGCAGGAGCAATCAGCCCCAGCATTTT. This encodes CASSSGQGRSNQPQHF.

CDR3 in amino acids: CASSLVGNGNTIYF. DNA of the CDR3: TGTGCCAGCAGCTTAGTGGGGAATGGAAACACCATATATTTT. The chain employs TRBV7-9 and TRBJ1-3, with D hard to call. The V end lost 1 base, the J end lost 3 bases, and 7 bases lay between the germline ends. This CDR3 spans 14 amino acids. Germline V gene lookup returns CDR1 SEHNR and CDR2 FQNEAQ (reference sequence).